Listed here are 6 T cell receptor beta chains from one sample, sequenced in a study of CD8+CD57+ T cells in acquired aplastic anemia. Genomic DNA constituted the template upon which TCR beta VDJ and CDR3 profiling was performed. TCRdb reprocessed the reads via MiXCR and lists one record per CDR3 protein. The table shows about 110,000 distinct CDR3 sequences, with 51% occurring only once. The sample taken for sequencing was sorted CD4+, CD8+, or CD8+CD57+ T cells (not recorded which) from PBMCs. These receptors all come from a human donor in good health, serving as a control.

The chain joins TRBV20-1 to TRBJ2-5, with 12 bases identical to TRBD2. CDR1 is DFQATT and CDR2 is SNEGSKA in the germline V gene (reference sequence). Trimming took 5 bases from V and 3 from J; bases not matched to a gene: 4. There are 14 residues in the CDR3. The CDR3 is CSAGRTSGEETQYF. The CDR3 nucleotides are TGCAGTGCTGGGAGGACTAGCGGGGAAGAGACCCAGTACTTC.

The chain links TRBV20-1 to TRBJ2-5; 7 bases are shared with TRBD1. The CDR3 totals 15 residues. Germline V gives CDR1 DFQATT, CDR2 SNEGSKA (reference sequence). With V trimmed by 6 bases and J by 3 bases, 13 bases remained unmatched. CDR3 sequence: CSATGQAGWEETQYF. The CDR3 nucleotides are TGCAGTGCAACCGGACAGGCGGGTTGGGAAGAGACCCAGTACTTC.

This clonotype was seen ten or more times. V is TRBV7-2 and J is TRBJ2-1, with no clear D. V shed 4 bases and J shed 2 bases, with 9 bases lying between them. The CDR3 has 14 residues. Germline loops: CDR1 SGHTA, CDR2 FQGNSA. CDR3 DNA sequence: TGTGCCAGCAGCTCAGTTTATCCCTACAATGAGCAGTTCTTC. This sequence encodes CASSSVYPYNEQFF.

The genes are TRBV10-3 and TRBJ1-4, with D possibly TRBD1 on 6 matching bases. Trimming left V 10 bases short and J 7 bases short, with 19 bases between. CDR3 length equals 14 residues. Per germline, CDR1 ENHRY and CDR2 SYGVKD. CDR3 sequence (DNA): TGTGCCAGCAGCCTGAGGGGGGATGGTGAAAAACTGTTTTTT. It translates to CASSLRGDGEKLFF.

For this clonotype: An end of the junction differs from the germline gene, which may be a read error. This rearrangement joins TRBV9 to TRBJ2-7; D may correspond to TRBD1 or TRBD2 (5 bases each). The germline V gene encodes CDR1 SGDLS and CDR2 YYNGEE. The length of the CDR3 is 15 residues. CDR3 coding DNA: TGTGCCAGCAGCGTCGGTGGGGGACGCTCCTACGAGCAGTGCTTC. Amino acid sequence: CASSVGGGRSYEQCF.

V usage is TRBV5-1 and J usage is TRBJ1-2; 7 positions match TRBD1. The CDR3 runs 14 residues. V dropped 2 bases and J dropped 2; count of bases not matched to a gene: 3. Germline V gene sequence: CDR1 SGHRS, CDR2 YFSETQ. Written as DNA, the CDR3 is TGCGCCAGCAGCTTCCAGACAGGGAACTATGGCTACACCTTC. Residues: CASSFQTGNYGYTF.